Here is one TCR beta chain with its context. A much larger clonotype is one base distant, so this may be a read error. The data were taken from a study of response to subunit inactivated influenza vaccine. TCRdb processed the RT-PCR reads anew with MiXCR; each CDR3 protein has one entry. Found here are roughly 460,000 distinct CDR3 sequences, 9.5% to 12% of them singletons; the top ten hold roughly 12%. CDR3 length: 15 amino acids. Losses at the gene ends were 4 bases for V and 5 bases for J; bases not matched to a gene: 10. The germline CDR1 and CDR2 sequences are SGHNT and YYREEE (reference sequence).

The specimen comprised PBMCs from blood, sampled roughly 48 days after vaccination. The chain joins TRBV5-4 to TRBJ1-2, with 8 bases aligning to TRBD1. The TCR sequence derives from a man aged 45 to 65 who received an inactivated influenza vaccine. The CDR3 region has the DNA TGTGCCAGCAGCCGTACAGGACAGGGCGAATATGGCTACACCTTC. Translated: CASSRTGQGEYGYTF.